The present entry profiles one T cell receptor beta chain with its context. At the DNA level, this CDR3 is encoded by other sequences in the same sample as well. The sample comes from a study of beta chain features in type 1 diabetes. The CDR3 consists of 16 residues. The V gene's germline CDR1 is SEHNR and CDR2 FQNEAQ (reference sequence). Trimming cost V 6 bases and J 1 base; bases outside gene matches: 4. Based on CD45RO/CCR7/CD25/CD127/CD95/CD27, CD4+ regulatory, stem cell-like memory, naive and central memory cells were sorted. The isolated RNA, all of it, was reverse transcribed, so expressed TCRB transcripts were what got sequenced. TCRdb's table, derived via immunoSEQ multiplex PCR, lists solely in-frame clones and lacks some. The sample comprises 450,000 to 550,000 clones, around 28% of which are singletons, and 0.05% to 0.07% rests with the top ten.

The source is a man between 18 and 29 years old in good health. The sequenced material came from naive CD4+ T cells from blood. J is TRBJ2-3 and V is TRBV7-9, with 13 bases identical to TRBD2. Written as DNA, the CDR3 is TGTGCCAGCAGTCCGGGACTAGCGGGGCGCACAGATACGCAGTATTTT. The encoded protein is CASSPGLAGRTDTQYF.